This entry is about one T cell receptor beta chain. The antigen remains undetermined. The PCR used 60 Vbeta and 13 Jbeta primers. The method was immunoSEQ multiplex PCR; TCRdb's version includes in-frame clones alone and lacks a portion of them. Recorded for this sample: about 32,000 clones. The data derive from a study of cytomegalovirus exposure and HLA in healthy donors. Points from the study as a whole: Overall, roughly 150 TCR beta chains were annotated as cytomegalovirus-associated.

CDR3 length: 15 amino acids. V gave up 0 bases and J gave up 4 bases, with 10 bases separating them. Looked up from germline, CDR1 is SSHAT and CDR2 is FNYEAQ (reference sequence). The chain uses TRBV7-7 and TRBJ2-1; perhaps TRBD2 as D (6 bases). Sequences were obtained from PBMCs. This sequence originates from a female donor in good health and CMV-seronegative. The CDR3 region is CASSLARSGYNEQFF. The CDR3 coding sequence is TGTGCCAGCAGCTTAGCACGTAGCGGTTACAATGAGCAGTTCTTC.